These 30 T cell receptor beta chains were sequenced from one sample in a study of blood T cell repertoires in COVID-19. Profiled with immunoSEQ multiplex PCR; TCRdb holds only in-frame clones, not every one. The top ten clones hold about 15% of a sample with approximately 230,000 clones, approximately 82% of them seen once. The sample comprised PBMCs or T cells enriched from blood (not recorded which). All receptors come from a man aged 40-49 years who had recovered from COVID-19.

CDR3 sequence: CASSQAGFRNNEQFF. The CDR3 bases are TGCGCCAGCAGCCAGGCAGGATTTCGAAACAATGAGCAGTTCTTC. The rearrangement joins TRBV4-3 to TRBJ2-1; D gene uncertain. V was clipped by 3 bases and J by 5 bases, with 14 bases between them. This CDR3 contains 15 residues. In germline, CDR1 is LGHNA, CDR2 YSLEER.

The J gene is TRBJ2-3, the V gene TRBV24-1; a weak D match, TRBD2 (5 bases). V was shortened by 5 bases and J by 2 bases, with 16 bases between the two germline ends. The CDR3 contains 16 residues. CDR1 KGHDR and CDR2 SFDVKD come from the germline V gene. The CDR3 nucleotides are TGTGCCACCAGTGGATTTGGCGGGCAGGTCACAGATACGCAGTATTTT. Translated, it gives CATSGFGGQVTDTQYF.

V gene TRBV5-1 combines with J gene TRBJ2-4; TRBD1 aligns across 7 bases. This CDR3 spans 14 amino acids. J lost 4 bases, V lost 3 bases, and 4 bases had no gene match. CDR1 SGHRS and CDR2 YFSETQ come from the germline V gene. CDR3 in DNA: TGCGCCAGCAGCTCCGGGACAGCTAAAAACATTCAGTACTTC. Its translation is CASSSGTAKNIQYF.

The chain recombines TRBV14 with TRBJ2-7, with D tentatively TRBD1 (7 bases). V was trimmed by 4 bases and J by 0 bases, leaving 16 bases between them. This CDR3 is built from 16 residues. CDR1 is SGHDN, CDR2 FVKESK, per germline. The CDR3 sequence: CASSRGDRTFSYEQYF. The CDR3 coding sequence is TGTGCCAGCAGCCGGGGGGACAGAACCTTCTCCTACGAGCAGTACTTC.

V is TRBV4-3 and J is TRBJ1-1; D remains ambiguous. The CDR3 runs 17 residues. In germline, CDR1 is LGHNA, CDR2 YSLEER. Trimming stripped 0 bases from V and 1 base from J, with 15 bases between. CDR3 in amino acids: CASSQDNRRAANTEAFF. DNA of the CDR3: TGCGCCAGCAGCCAAGATAATCGGCGGGCGGCGAACACTGAAGCTTTCTTT.

Regarding this clone: The same CDR3 can be traced to other DNA sequences in this sample. The V gene is TRBV5-1, the J gene TRBJ2-7, with a possible D match to TRBD1 (5 bases). Trimming pared 1 base from V and 1 base from J, leaving 6 bases between. Per the germline V gene, CDR1 is SGHRS and CDR2 is YFSETQ. This CDR3 spans 13 amino acids. CDR3 sequence: CASSLQGSYEQYF. The CDR3 DNA sequence: TGCGCCAGCAGCTTGCAGGGTTCCTACGAGCAGTACTTC.

The chain couples TRBV5-1 to TRBJ2-1; D might be TRBD2 (6 bases). This CDR3 is built from 16 residues. CDR1 and CDR2 (germline): SGHRS, YFSETQ. V was shortened by 1 base and J by 5 bases, with 16 bases between the two germline ends. CDR3 loop: CASSLQAGGTDNEQFF. In nucleotides, the CDR3 is TGCGCCAGCAGCTTGCAAGCGGGCGGCACCGACAATGAGCAGTTCTTC. Based on the CDR3 plus reference TRBV5-1 and TRBJ2-1, the full variable domain is KAGVTQTPRYLIKTRGQQVTLSCSPISGHRSVSWYQQTPGQGLQFLFEYFSETQRNKGNFPGRFSGRQFSNSRSEMNVSTLELGDSALYLCASSLQAGGTDNEQFFGPGTRLTVL.

The chain links TRBV28 to TRBJ2-3; perhaps TRBD2 as D (6 bases). The CDR3 consists of 12 residues. Germline assignment: CDR1 MDHEN and CDR2 SYDVKM. V was shortened by 6 bases and J by 4 bases, with 8 bases between the two germline ends. DNA of the CDR3: TGTGCCAGCAGGTGGGGGGCAGATACGCAGTATTTT. This encodes CASRWGADTQYF.

V and J are TRBV10-3 and TRBJ1-3; a weak D match, TRBD1 (5 bases). The V end was cut by 1 base, the J end by 0 bases, with 10 bases between. CDR3 length: 16 amino acids. Germline V lookup: CDR1 ENHRY, CDR2 SYGVKD. The CDR3 spells CAISEWGTGSGNTIYF. CDR3 DNA: TGTGCCATCAGTGAGTGGGGCACCGGCTCTGGAAACACCATATATTTT.

The genes are TRBV28 and TRBJ1-2; tentatively, D is TRBD1 (5 bases). Germline V lookup: CDR1 MDHEN, CDR2 SYDVKM. Trimming shortened V by 7 bases and J by 8 bases, and 17 bases separated the two germline ends. This CDR3 region has 13 residues. CDR3 nucleotide sequence: TGTGCCAGCACCCTGGGGGGGTACCTAGGCTACACCTTC. Residues: CASTLGGYLGYTF.

As DNA, the CDR3 is TGCGCCACCCCGGCGGGACTAGCGGGACAACTCCGCTACAATGAGCAGTTCTTC. Translation: CATPAGLAGQLRYNEQFF. The chain recombines TRBV23-1 with TRBJ2-1, with 13 bases lining up with TRBD2. TRBV23-1 has ORF status, its function being uncertain. After removal of 10 bases from V and 3 bases from J, the junction contained 15 bases not matched to a gene. The CDR3 runs 18 residues.

The table lists this clone with a count of one. This CDR3 reads CATSRTTSGGPAAIKTQYF. CDR3 DNA: TGTGCCACCAGCAGAACAACTAGCGGGGGGCCCGCAGCTATTAAGACCCAGTACTTC. The genes are TRBV15 and TRBJ2-5, with TRBD2 matching 12 bases. The CDR3 is 19 residues long. V shed 2 bases and J 6 bases; nucleotides not matched to a gene: 16. Germline loops: CDR1 LNHNV, CDR2 YYDKDF (reference sequence).

The rearrangement uses TRBV23-1 and TRBJ2-3, with TRBD2 matching over 11 bases. TRBV23-1 is known as an ORF, though its function is uncertain. The junction had 3 bases not matched to a gene; V was cut back by 4 bases and J by 6 bases. This CDR3 contains 14 residues. The CDR3 loop is CASSPRTSGDTQYF. CDR3 nucleotide sequence: TGCGCCAGCAGTCCAAGGACTAGCGGGGATACGCAGTATTTT.

The chain is built from TRBV6-1 and TRBJ2-1, with D possibly matching TRBD1 (5 bases). The CDR3 spans 12 residues. Trimming took off 1 base at V and 8 bases at J, with 6 bases between the two ends. The V gene's germline CDR1 is MNHNS and CDR2 SASEGT. The CDR3 is CASSEVGDEQFF. The CDR3 nucleotides are TGTGCCAGCAGTGAAGTAGGGGATGAGCAGTTCTTC.

The gene calls are TRBV29-1 and TRBJ2-2; 9 bases match TRBD1. Losses at the gene ends were 4 bases for V and 4 bases for J; bases not matched to a gene: 10. CDR1 SQVTM and CDR2 ANQGSEA come from the germline V gene. The CDR3 runs 16 residues. The CDR3 spells CSVVHRDRVSTGELFF. The DNA of the CDR3 is TGCAGCGTTGTTCATCGGGACAGGGTCTCCACCGGGGAGCTGTTTTTT.

This chain uses TRBV7-3 with TRBJ2-7; 9 bases are shared with TRBD1. This CDR3 has 15 amino acids. Germline V gene data show CDR1 as SGHTA and CDR2 as FQGTGA. V was clipped by 5 bases and J by 7 bases; unmatched bases: 12. The CDR3 DNA reads TGTGCCAGCAGCCCCGGGGGACAGGGAATGGAGGAGCAGTACTTC. It codes for CASSPGGQGMEEQYF.

This clone came up many times. CDR3 coding DNA: TGTGCCAGCAGCGACGACAGGGCGGGGAACACTGAAGCTTTCTTT. This sequence encodes CASSDDRAGNTEAFF. This chain uses TRBV5-6 with TRBJ1-1; 7 bases line up with TRBD1. The CDR3 is 15 residues long. Germline V gives CDR1 SGHDT, CDR2 YYEEEE. The V gene end was trimmed by 4 bases and the J gene end by 1 base; junction bases not matched to a gene: 7. The variable domain in full, completed from reference TRBV5-6 and TRBJ1-1, reads DAGVTQSPTHLIKTRGQQVTLRCSPKSGHDTVSWYQQALGQGPQFIFQYYEEEERQRGNFPDRFSGHQFPNYSSELNVNALLLGDSALYLCASSDDRAGNTEAFFGQGTRLTVV.

The chain links TRBV7-9 to TRBJ1-1, with D maybe TRBD1 (5 bases). The CDR3 consists of 12 residues. Trimming cost V 3 bases and J 10 bases, with 12 bases left between them. Germline CDR1 SEHNR, CDR2 FQNEAQ (reference sequence). The CDR3: CASSLDGGRAFF. DNA for the CDR3: TGTGCCAGCAGCTTGGATGGGGGGAGAGCTTTCTTT.

The chain recombines TRBV3-1 (or the pseudogene TRBV3-2) with TRBJ2-7, with unresolved D. Trimming removed 0 bases from V and 2 bases from J, with 14 bases in between. There are 16 residues in the CDR3. Germline CDR1 LGHDT, CDR2 YNNKEL (reference sequence). For the CDR3, the DNA is TGTGCCAGCAGCCAAGATCAACTTGGTCTTGCCTACGAGCAGTACTTC. Its protein product is CASSQDQLGLAYEQYF.

This clone was picked up one time. The V and J genes are TRBV4-3 and TRBJ2-7, with TRBD1 matching 11 bases. After removal of 4 bases from V and 2 bases from J, the junction contained 4 bases not matched to a gene. The CDR3 is 15 amino acids. Germline values: CDR1 LGHNA, CDR2 YSLEER. The CDR3 DNA sequence: TGCGCCAGCAGCCCCGAGGACAGGGGGCCCTACGAGCAGTACTTC. This sequence encodes CASSPEDRGPYEQYF.

This chain uses TRBV2 with TRBJ1-2; D is perhaps TRBD1 (6 bases). The CDR3 loop spans 15 amino acids. Trimming left V 6 bases short and J 1 base short, with 15 bases between. Germline V CDR1 and CDR2: SNHLY, FYNNEI. The CDR3 nucleotides read TGTGCCAGCAGCGCAATCCGGACAGTTAACTATGGCTACACCTTC. Translated, it gives CASSAIRTVNYGYTF.

This clone was observed a handful of times. V usage is TRBV11-2 and J usage is TRBJ2-7, with D possibly TRBD2 on 5 matching bases. Trimming took 5 bases from V and 6 from J, leaving 5 bases between them. The CDR3 loop spans 10 amino acids. CDR1 and CDR2 (germline): SGHAT, FQNNGV. The CDR3 spells CASSRGEQYF. CDR3 nucleotide sequence: TGTGCCAGCAGCCGGGGCGAGCAGTACTTC.

The CDR3: CASSVVGHSGANVLTF. CDR3 nucleotides: TGTGCCAGCAGCGTAGTTGGACACTCTGGGGCCAACGTCCTGACTTTC. V gene TRBV9 combines with J gene TRBJ2-6, with D maybe TRBD1 (5 bases). The germline gives CDR1 SGDLS, CDR2 YYNGEE. V was clipped by 0 bases and J by 0 bases, with 7 bases between them. CDR3 length equals 16 residues. The full variable domain, completed using reference TRBV9 and TRBJ2-6, is DSGVTQTPKHLITATGQRVTLRCSPRSGDLSVYWYQQSLDQGLQFLIQYYNGEERAKGNILERFSAQQFPDLHSELNLSSLELGDSALYFCASSVVGHSGANVLTFGAGSRLTVL.

CDR3 sequence reads: CASSQGKGQGGYTF. CDR3 DNA sequence: TGTGCCAGCAGCCAAGGGAAGGGGCAGGGTGGCTACACCTTC. The chain recombines TRBV3-1 (or the pseudogene TRBV3-2) with TRBJ1-2, with D perhaps TRBD1 (5 bases). Trimming took off 1 base at V and 7 bases at J, with 13 bases between the two ends. CDR3 size: 14 residues. The germline gives CDR1 LGHDT, CDR2 YNNKEL (reference sequence).

The chain employs TRBV10-3 and TRBJ1-2; D call uncertain. This CDR3 has 12 residues. V was cut by 3 bases and J by 8 bases, with 10 bases left in between. The germline V gene has CDR1 ENHRY and CDR2 SYGVKD. The CDR3 here is CAISDFEAGYTF. The CDR3 nucleotides read TGTGCCATCAGTGACTTTGAAGCAGGCTACACCTTC.

The CDR3 region has the DNA TGCAGCGTTCTGACCGGGACAGGGGGGCATGAGCAGTTCTTC. It encodes CSVLTGTGGHEQFF. V gene TRBV29-1 combines with J gene TRBJ2-1, with 11 positions matching TRBD1. The length of the CDR3 is 14 residues. Germline V gene lookup returns CDR1 SQVTM and CDR2 ANQGSEA. After removal of 5 bases from V and 8 bases from J, the junction contained 8 bases not matched to a gene.

This clone is a singleton in its sample. The rearrangement links TRBV27 to TRBJ1-5, with 11 bases identical to TRBD1. V lost 5 bases and J lost 6; bases outside the gene matches: 6. CDR3 length equals 15 residues. Germline lookup yields CDR1 MNHEY and CDR2 SMNVEV (reference sequence). The CDR3 region has the DNA TGTGCCAGCAGTGCCGGGACAGGGGGTCTTCAGCCCCAGCATTTT. This encodes CASSAGTGGLQPQHF.

V gene TRBV9 combines with J gene TRBJ2-1; D gene uncertain. V lost 0 bases and J lost 7, with 8 bases in between. This CDR3 contains 13 residues. Germline lookup yields CDR1 SGDLS and CDR2 YYNGEE. The CDR3 DNA reads TGTGCCAGCAGCGTAGATCCCCGTAATGAGCAGTTCTTC. It codes for CASSVDPRNEQFF.

This clone has just one count. This chain connects TRBV10-2 to TRBJ1-1; D is ambiguous. Trimming removed 6 bases from V and 10 bases from J, with 15 bases in between. CDR3 size: 12 residues. CDR1 is WSHSY, CDR2 SAAADI, per germline. DNA of the CDR3: TGCGCCAGCAGGAGGGAGGGAAGAGGAGCTTTCTTT. Amino acid sequence: CASRREGRGAFF.

The DNA for the CDR3 is TGTGCCAGCGGAGGAGAGCTAGGGACTAGAGAGTTCTTC. It specifies CASGGELGTREFF. This chain joins TRBV3-1 (or the pseudogene TRBV3-2) and TRBJ2-1; 8 nucleotides agree with TRBD2. This CDR3 is built from 13 residues. Germline trimming cut 8 bases from V and 14 bases from J; bases unmatched to any gene: 14. Germline V gene sequence: CDR1 LGHDT, CDR2 YNNKEL (reference sequence).